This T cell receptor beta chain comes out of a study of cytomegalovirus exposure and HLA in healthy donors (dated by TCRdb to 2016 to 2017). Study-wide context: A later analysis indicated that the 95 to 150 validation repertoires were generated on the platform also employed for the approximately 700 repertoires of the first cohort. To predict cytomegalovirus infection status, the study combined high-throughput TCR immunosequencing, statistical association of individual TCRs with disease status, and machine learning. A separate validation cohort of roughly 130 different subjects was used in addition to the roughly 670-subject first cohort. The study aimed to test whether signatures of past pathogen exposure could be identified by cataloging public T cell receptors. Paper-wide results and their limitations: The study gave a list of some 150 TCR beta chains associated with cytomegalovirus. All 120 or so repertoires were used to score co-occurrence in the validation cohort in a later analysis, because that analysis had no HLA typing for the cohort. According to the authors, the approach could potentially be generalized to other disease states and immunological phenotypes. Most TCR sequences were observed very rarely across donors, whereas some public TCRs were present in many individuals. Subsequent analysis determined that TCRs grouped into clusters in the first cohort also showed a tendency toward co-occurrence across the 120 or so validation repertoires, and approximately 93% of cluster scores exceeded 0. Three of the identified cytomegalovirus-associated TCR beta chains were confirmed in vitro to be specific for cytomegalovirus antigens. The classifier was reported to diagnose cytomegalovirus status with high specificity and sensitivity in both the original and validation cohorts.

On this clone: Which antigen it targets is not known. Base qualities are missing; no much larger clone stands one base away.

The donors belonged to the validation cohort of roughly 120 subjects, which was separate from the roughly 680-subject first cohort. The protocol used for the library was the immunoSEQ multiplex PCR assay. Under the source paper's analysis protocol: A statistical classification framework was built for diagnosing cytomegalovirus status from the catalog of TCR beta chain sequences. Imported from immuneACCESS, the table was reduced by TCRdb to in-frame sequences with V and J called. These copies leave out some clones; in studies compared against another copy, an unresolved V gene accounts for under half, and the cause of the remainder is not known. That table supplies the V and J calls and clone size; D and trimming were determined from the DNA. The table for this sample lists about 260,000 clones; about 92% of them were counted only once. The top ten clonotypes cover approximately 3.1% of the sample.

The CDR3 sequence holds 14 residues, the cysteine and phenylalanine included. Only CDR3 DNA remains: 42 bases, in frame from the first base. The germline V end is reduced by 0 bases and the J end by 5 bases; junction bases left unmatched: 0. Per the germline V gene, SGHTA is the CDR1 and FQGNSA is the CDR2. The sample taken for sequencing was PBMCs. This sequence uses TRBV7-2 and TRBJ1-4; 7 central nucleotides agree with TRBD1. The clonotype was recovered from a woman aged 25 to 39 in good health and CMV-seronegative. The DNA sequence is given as TGTGCCAGCAGCTTAGCGGGACAGAATGAAAAACTGTTTTTT. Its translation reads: CASSLAGQNEKLFF.